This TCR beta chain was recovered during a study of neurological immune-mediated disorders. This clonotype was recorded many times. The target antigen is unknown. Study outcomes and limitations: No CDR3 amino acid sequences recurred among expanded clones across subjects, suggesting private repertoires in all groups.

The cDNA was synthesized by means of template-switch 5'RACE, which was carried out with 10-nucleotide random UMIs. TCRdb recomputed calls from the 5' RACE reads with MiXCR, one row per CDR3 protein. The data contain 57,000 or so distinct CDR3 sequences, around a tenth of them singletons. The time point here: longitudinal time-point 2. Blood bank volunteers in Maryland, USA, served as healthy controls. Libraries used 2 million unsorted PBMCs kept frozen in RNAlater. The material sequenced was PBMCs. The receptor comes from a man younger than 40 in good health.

The CDR3 nucleotides read TGCAGTGCTAGAGTCTATTCCTCCTACAATGAGCAGTTCTTC. It encodes CSARVYSSYNEQFF. The chain carries TRBV20-1 and TRBJ2-1, with no clear D. CDR3 length: 14 residues. Germline V gene data show CDR1 as DFQATT and CDR2 as SNEGSKA (reference sequence). Trimming pared 1 base from V and 0 bases from J, leaving 7 bases between.